This T cell receptor beta chain was obtained from a study of shared clonotypes between healthy human individuals. The study, taken as a whole, reports: With few donors, the genetic and exposure-history diversity represented was limited.

The length of the CDR3 is 13 residues. The ends were cut back, 0 bases at V and 7 bases at J, with 7 bases in the middle. The germline CDR1 and CDR2 sequences are KGHSH and LQKENI. The table came from immunoSEQ multiplex PCR; TCRdb's copy has only in-frame clones and leaves some out. The sample lists approximately 1,500,000 clones; roughly 96% were seen once. This clone came up once. Its antigen is currently unknown. Free of recent acute infections or vaccinations, the donors were healthy HIV-negative adults. Sequenced sample: naive CD4+ T cells sorted from blood. The subset denotes: CD45RA+ positively selected. This chain uses TRBV18 with TRBJ2-1, with D uncertain. The source of this sequence is a man aged 30 to 45 in good health. CDR3 in amino acids: CASSPPQENEQFF. CDR3 nucleotide sequence: TGTGCCAGCTCACCACCGCAAGAGAATGAGCAGTTCTTC.